The 21 T cell receptor beta chains below were found in one sample sequenced in a study of post-analysis software for immune sequencing data. Regarding the study as a whole: Five or six TRBV segments were significantly more frequent in patients than in controls. TRBV5-6, TRBV5-1 and TRBV20-1 were among these segments.

No cognate antigen is known for these TCRs. The TCR beta cDNA libraries contained unique molecular identifiers. TCRdb used MiXCR to reprocess the PCR reads, holding one entry per CDR3 protein. The sample contains a few hundred thousand distinct CDR3 sequences, 40% to 55% of which appear only once. Sample: blood. The receptor set was obtained from a girl between 5 and 17 years old with multiple sclerosis.

This clonotype was picked up a small number of times. The rearrangement joins TRBV5-1 to TRBJ2-7, with 7 positions matching TRBD1. The CDR3 has 15 amino acids. Germline V gives CDR1 SGHRS, CDR2 YFSETQ. V shed 4 bases and J 0 bases; nucleotides not matched to a gene: 7. The CDR3 DNA is TGCGCCAGCAGCCCAGGACAGGAGAGCTCCTACGAGCAGTACTTC. Its protein product is CASSPGQESSYEQYF.

This clonotype was found a few times. The chain uses TRBV23-1 and TRBJ2-7, with D maybe TRBD1 (6 bases). TRBV23-1 is placed among ORFs of uncertain function. This CDR3 comprises 15 residues. Trimming pared 3 bases from V and 2 bases from J, leaving 14 bases between. The CDR3 sequence: CASSHEGDNTYEQYF. As DNA, the CDR3 is TGCGCCAGCAGTCATGAGGGGGACAATACCTACGAGCAGTACTTC.

The gene calls are TRBV4-2 and TRBJ2-7, with 10 bases lining up with TRBD1. The CDR3 is 16 amino acids. V shed 4 bases and J 3 bases; nucleotides not matched to a gene: 9. CDR1 and CDR2 (germline): LGHNA, YNFKEQ. CDR3 in DNA: TGTGCCAGCAGCCCCCAAGGGGACAGGGGCAACTACGAGCAGTACTTC. Encoded protein: CASSPQGDRGNYEQYF.

J is TRBJ1-1 and V is TRBV12-3 or TRBV12-4; unclear D gene. The CDR3 extends over 14 amino acids. Trimming removed 2 bases at V and 5 bases at J, with 12 bases between. CDR3 sequence: CASSLPPMGTEAFF. In DNA, the CDR3 is TGTGCCAGCAGTTTACCCCCCATGGGGACTGAAGCTTTCTTT.

Turning to this clonotype: A read error is possible here, since a much larger clone lies one base away. The V and J genes are TRBV6-4 and TRBJ2-3, with 10 bases identical to TRBD2. V lost 3 bases, J lost 1 base, and 4 bases stayed unmatched. CDR1 and CDR2 (germline): MRHNA, SNTAGT. The CDR3 is 16 residues long. DNA for the CDR3: TGTGCCAGCAGTGAGGGGGGGACTAGCGGCACAGATACGCAGTATTTT. Translating it yields CASSEGGTSGTDTQYF.

This clonotype has more than one count but fewer than ten. The rearrangement joins TRBV9 to TRBJ2-7; tentative D call: TRBD1 (5 bases). Trimming removed 8 bases from V and 3 bases from J, with 21 bases in between. This CDR3 has 15 residues. Per the germline V gene, CDR1 is SGDLS and CDR2 is YYNGEE. CDR3 sequence (DNA): TGTGCCAGGACCCTGGGGCTGACAACCAGCTACGAGCAGTACTTC. This sequence encodes CARTLGLTTSYEQYF.

This sequence joins TRBV4-1 and TRBJ1-2; tentatively, D is TRBD1 (5 bases). The V gene lost 1 base and the J gene lost 0 bases, with 12 bases spanning the gap. Germline CDR1 is MGHRA and CDR2 is YSYEKL. This CDR3 contains 16 residues. The CDR3 DNA reads TGCGCCAGCAGCCAAGGGAGACAGCGAACTAACTATGGCTACACCTTC. Residues: CASSQGRQRTNYGYTF.

The rearrangement links TRBV6-5 to TRBJ2-3; D ambiguous. The CDR3 covers 12 residues. Germline loops: CDR1 MNHEY, CDR2 SVGAGI. V dropped 0 bases and J dropped 4 bases, with 2 bases sitting between them. The CDR3 region is CASSYSSDTQYF. As DNA, the CDR3 is TGTGCCAGCAGTTACTCGTCAGATACGCAGTATTTT.

In this sample, this clonotype turned up a few times. V gene TRBV6-1 combines with J gene TRBJ2-5; D is unresolved. CDR3 length: 11 residues. Trimming removed 3 bases from V and 3 bases from J, with 2 bases in between. The germline gives CDR1 MNHNS, CDR2 SASEGT. CDR3 in amino acids: CASSEEETQYF. The CDR3 coding sequence is TGTGCCAGCAGTGAGGAAGAGACCCAGTACTTC.

This clonotype appeared a few times. The V call is TRBV6-1, the J call TRBJ1-2, with D possibly TRBD1 on 6 matching bases. Germline-derived CDR1 and CDR2 are MNHNS and SASEGT. The length of the CDR3 is 15 residues. V lost 5 bases and J 4 bases, leaving 17 bases between the germline ends. Here the CDR3 reads CASSQTVEGGYGYTF. Written as DNA, the CDR3 is TGTGCCAGCAGTCAGACAGTGGAAGGGGGCTATGGCTACACCTTC.

The chain has TRBV20-1 and TRBJ1-2; the D is unclear. The V gene lost 5 bases and the J gene lost 4 bases, with 11 bases spanning the gap. The CDR3 runs to 12 residues. Germline V gene data show CDR1 as DFQATT and CDR2 as SNEGSKA (reference sequence). CDR3 region: CSAPPLSYGYTF. The CDR3 DNA follows: TGCAGTGCTCCACCCTTAAGCTATGGCTACACCTTC.

The sample holds one count of this clonotype. V and J are TRBV24-1 and TRBJ2-1; 10 bases are shared with TRBD2. The CDR3 is made up of 16 amino acids. Per germline, CDR1 KGHDR and CDR2 SFDVKD. Unmatched junction bases numbered 8, after V lost 5 bases and J lost 5 bases. CDR3 in amino acids: CATSGWGLANHNEQFF. CDR3 nucleotides: TGTGCCACCAGTGGATGGGGACTAGCGAACCACAATGAGCAGTTCTTC.

This rearrangement joins TRBV7-3 to TRBJ1-4, with D tentatively TRBD1 (5 bases). Trimming shortened V by 1 base and J by 4 bases, and 10 bases separated the two germline ends. The CDR3 covers 15 residues. Germline CDR1 and CDR2: SGHTA and FQGTGA. The CDR3: CASSLMGQGNEKLFF. As DNA, the CDR3 is TGTGCCAGCAGCTTAATGGGGCAGGGTAATGAAAAACTGTTTTTT. The whole variable domain, remainder taken from reference TRBV7-3 and TRBJ1-4, is GAGVSQTPSNKVTEKGKYVELRCDPISGHTALYWYRQSLGQGPEFLIYFQGTGAADDSGLPNDRFFAVRPEGSVSTLKIQRTERGDSAVYLCASSLMGQGNEKLFFGSGTQLSVL.

This clonotype appeared a single time. The chain employs TRBV28 and TRBJ2-7; D could derive from TRBD1 or TRBD2 (5 bases each). The V gene lost 6 bases and the J gene lost 0 bases, with 15 bases spanning the gap. CDR1 is MDHEN, CDR2 SYDVKM, per germline. The CDR3 is 15 residues long. The CDR3 nucleotides read TGTGCCAGCAGGACACCGGGACCCGGCTCCTACGAGCAGTACTTC. Its translation is CASRTPGPGSYEQYF.

The chain recombines TRBV7-3 with TRBJ2-3; D is perhaps TRBD2 (5 bases). The CDR3 length is 17 residues. Germline V gene lookup returns CDR1 SGHTA and CDR2 FQGTGA. The ends were cut back, 4 bases at V and 2 bases at J, with 19 bases in the middle. CDR3 bases: TGTGCCAGCAGCTCACGGGCCGACGGGGTCTACACAGATACGCAGTATTTT. Its translation is CASSSRADGVYTDTQYF.

In its sample, this clonotype was seen a few times. This chain links TRBV6-5 with TRBJ2-1; 10 positions agree with TRBD2. The CDR3 sequence is 16 residues long. Germline values: CDR1 MNHEY, CDR2 SVGAGI. V was clipped by 0 bases and J by 2 bases; unmatched bases: 1. The CDR3 region is CASSYSLAGAYNEQFF. The CDR3 DNA reads as TGTGCCAGCAGTTACTCGCTAGCGGGGGCCTACAATGAGCAGTTCTTC.

This clonotype turned up a few times. The chain is built from TRBV15 and TRBJ2-1; 12 bases match TRBD1. The germline V gene has CDR1 LNHNV and CDR2 YYDKDF (reference sequence). V shed 5 bases, J shed 7 bases, and the junction held 9 bases outside the gene matches. The CDR3 has 16 amino acids. CDR3 nucleotides: TGTGCCACCAGCGCACCGGGACAGGGGGCGGGAAATGAGCAGTTCTTC. Translation: CATSAPGQGAGNEQFF.

A word on this clonotype: One junction end disagrees with the germline gene, perhaps due to a read error. The chain is built from TRBV6-6 and TRBJ2-3, with 8 positions matching TRBD2. This CDR3 spans 16 amino acids. CDR1 and CDR2 from the germline V gene are MNHNY and SVGAGI (reference sequence). The CDR3 protein is CASSPLAGPSTDTQYF. CDR3 coding DNA: TGTGCCAGCAGTCCCCTAGCGGGTCCTAGCACAGATACGCAGTACTTT.

This chain connects TRBV20-1 to TRBJ2-1; D is undetermined. Trimming pared 5 bases from V and 7 bases from J, leaving 3 bases between. Germline CDR1 is DFQATT and CDR2 is SNEGSKA (reference sequence). CDR3 length: 9 amino acids. CDR3 nucleotide sequence: TGCAGTGCTGGGAATGAGCAGTTCTTC. This encodes CSAGNEQFF.

The V and J genes are TRBV29-1 and TRBJ2-1; possibly TRBD2 for D (5 bases). Trimming removed 8 bases from V and 10 bases from J, with 12 bases in between. CDR1 is SQVTM and CDR2 is ANQGSEA in the germline V gene. The CDR3 has 10 amino acids. The CDR3, as DNA: TGCAGCTCGGGGTTTTGGGAGCAGTTCTTC. Protein product: CSSGFWEQFF.

The V gene is TRBV12-3 or TRBV12-4, the J gene TRBJ2-7; D is unclear. V was cut by 2 bases and J by 5 bases, with 10 bases left in between. CDR3 size: 13 residues. The CDR3 loop reads CASSLSWVHEQYF. The DNA of the CDR3 is TGTGCCAGCAGTTTAAGCTGGGTCCACGAGCAGTACTTC.